Following are 8 T cell receptor beta chains from one sample sequenced in a study of CD8+CD57+ T cells in acquired aplastic anemia. CDR3 and TCR beta VDJ profiling relied on genomic DNA as the template. One entry per CDR3 protein results from TCRdb running MiXCR on the reads. The sample consists of 400,000 to 500,000 distinct CDR3 sequences, 55% to 75% of them appearing once. The sample was sorted CD4+, CD8+, or CD8+CD57+ T cells (not recorded which) from PBMCs. The source is a human donor in good health, serving as a control.

J is TRBJ1-2 and V is TRBV11-3, with D hard to call. The germline V and J ends were trimmed by 5 bases and 2 bases, with 15 bases remaining between them. The germline CDR1 and CDR2 sequences are SGHNT and YENEEA. This CDR3 region has 15 residues. As DNA, the CDR3 is TGTGCCAGCAGCGCCCCGGACCGAAGAAACTATGGCTACACCTTC. It yields the protein CASSAPDRRNYGYTF.

The chain combines TRBV5-1 with TRBJ2-6; D is possibly TRBD1 (6 bases). Germline V gene data show CDR1 as SGHRS and CDR2 as YFSETQ. Between the trimmed V and J ends, which lost 0 bases and 9 bases, there was a span of 13 bases. The CDR3 contains 15 residues. CDR3: CASSLEGQGNNVLTF. As DNA, the CDR3 is TGCGCCAGCAGCTTGGAGGGGCAGGGGAACAACGTCCTGACTTTC.

This clonotype came up many times. The J gene is TRBJ1-1, the V gene TRBV4-3, with D unresolved. This CDR3 has 14 amino acids. Germline assignment: CDR1 LGHNA and CDR2 YSLEER. The V gene lost 0 bases and the J gene lost 4 bases, with 9 bases spanning the gap. The CDR3 reads CASSQDGPGTEAFF. The CDR3 coding sequence is TGCGCCAGCAGCCAAGACGGCCCAGGCACTGAAGCTTTCTTT.

Concerning this clonotype: A read error may explain this, as a much larger clone is one base away. The chain has TRBV29-1 and TRBJ1-6; D is ambiguous. The CDR3 extends over 13 amino acids. The germline V and J ends were trimmed by 6 bases and 11 bases, with 17 bases remaining between them. Germline V gene sequence: CDR1 SQVTM, CDR2 ANQGSEA. This chain's CDR3 is CSVYLAGDPPLHF. CDR3 coding DNA: TGCAGCGTCTACTTAGCGGGAGATCCACCCCTCCACTTT. Full variable domain (remainder filled in from reference TRBV29-1 and TRBJ1-6): SAVISQKPSRDICQRGTSLTIQCQVDSQVTMMFWYRQQPGQSLTLIATANQGSEATYESGFVIDKFPISRPNLTFSTLTVSNMSPEDSSIYLCSVYLAGDPPLHFGNGTRLTVT.

V and J are TRBV15 and TRBJ1-2, with 8 bases that match TRBD1. J lost 3 bases, V lost 3 bases, and 0 bases had no gene match. Germline V gene data show CDR1 as LNHNV and CDR2 as YYDKDF (reference sequence). The CDR3 covers 13 residues. The CDR3 DNA follows: TGTGCCACCAGCAGGGACAGGGACTATGGCTACACCTTC. Encoded protein: CATSRDRDYGYTF.

This clonotype was observed at least ten times. The chain recombines TRBV6-6 with TRBJ2-2, with 16 bases aligning to TRBD2. This CDR3 is 17 amino acids long. Trimming at V came to 6 bases and at J to 3 bases, leaving 4 bases not matched to a gene. Germline V gives CDR1 MNHNY, CDR2 SVGAGI (reference sequence). The CDR3 DNA reads TGTGCCAGCAGGGGACTAGCGGGGGGGTTTGACACCGGGGAGCTGTTTTTT. Translated, it gives CASRGLAGGFDTGELFF.

The sample holds a few counts of this clonotype. A read error may be the cause here, since a much bigger clone is one base away. The chain has TRBV29-1 and TRBJ2-1; the D is unclear. The CDR3 length is 15 residues. Germline V gene data show CDR1 as SQVTM and CDR2 as ANQGSEA. The CDR3, as DNA: TGCAGCGTTAGTCTCCCAGCCAGCTCCTGCAATGAGCAGTTCTTC. Its protein product is CSVSLPASSCNEQFF.

The chain carries TRBV7-2 and TRBJ2-5, with 8 bases identical to TRBD2. J lost 13 bases, V lost 5 bases, and 12 bases had no gene match. Germline CDR1 is SGHTA and CDR2 is FQGNSA. This CDR3 spans 13 amino acids. The CDR3 region has the DNA TGTGCCAGCAGCCGACCGGCGCGGGGGGCCCCGTACTTC. Residues: CASSRPARGAPYF.